This T cell receptor beta chain was recorded in a study of shared clonotypes between healthy human individuals. The study, taken as a whole, reports: Incomplete sequencing of sorted subsets was indicated by rarefaction despite large depth. Non-shared clonotypes displayed generation probabilities falling below those of clonotypes present in all four donors. Larger estimated richness was generally recorded for naive subsets relative to memory subsets.

In regard to this clone: The antigen is undetermined.

TCRdb keeps only in-frame clones here, not all; method: immunoSEQ multiplex PCR. Found here are about 2.3 million clones, roughly 93% of them singletons; the top ten hold about 0.39%. Source material: naive CD4+ T cells from PBMCs. Subset in this sample: CD45RA+ positively selected. The TCR was taken from a man aged 18 to 35 in good health. Some clones in this sample may be carry-over from other donors' samples.

The CDR3: CASSPAGLQSSGNTIYF. The DNA of the CDR3 is TGTGCCAGCAGCCCAGCGGGACTCCAATCATCTGGAAACACCATATATTTT. The genes are TRBV28 and TRBJ1-3; possibly TRBD1 for D (5 bases). CDR3 length: 17 residues. Germline V gives CDR1 MDHEN, CDR2 SYDVKM. Trimming left V 6 bases short and J 1 base short, with 19 bases between.